This is a list of T cell receptor beta chains from one sample in a study of blood T cell repertoires in COVID-19. Assay used: immunoSEQ multiplex PCR; TCRdb lists only in-frame clones, some missing. The table includes under 140,000 clones, less than 85% detected once. The specimen sequenced was peripheral blood. The receptor source for this set is a woman of 80 years or more with acute or convalescent COVID-19. Both conserved end residues are part of each CDR3. A D gene is named only where the DNA matches it firmly. Where a row states a size, it is once, few, many or the class of an expanded clone; other rows omit it.

CDR3: CASSVASGGVSEQFF; DNA: TGCGCCAGCAGCGTGGCTAGCGGGGGGGTAAGTGAGCAGTTCTTC; size: NA; D: TRBD2; V: TRBV5-1; J: TRBJ2-1
CDR3: CATSVLHEQYF; DNA: TGTGCCACTTCTGTCCTCCACGAGCAGTACTTC; size: NA; D: NA; V: TRBV15; J: TRBJ2-7
CDR3: CASSLSGWQETQYF; DNA: TGTGCCAGCAGTTTGTCGGGATGGCAAGAGACCCAGTACTTC; size: NA; D: NA; V: TRBV27; J: TRBJ2-5
CDR3: CASSLDTRRGEQFF; DNA: TGTGCCAGCAGCTTAGACACCCGTCGGGGGGAGCAGTTCTTC; size: few; D: NA; V: TRBV7-6; J: TRBJ2-1
CDR3: CASTHSRDRKNEAFF; DNA: TGTGCCAGCACCCACTCACGGGACAGGAAGAATGAAGCTTTCTTT; size: NA; D: TRBD1; V: TRBV5-6; J: TRBJ1-1
CDR3: CASSQTGVDSPLHF; DNA: TGTGCCAGCTCACAGACAGGGGTGGATTCACCCCTCCACTTT; size: NA; D: TRBD1; V: TRBV18; J: TRBJ1-6
CDR3: CATSPDRAGGTQYF; DNA: TGTGCCACCAGTCCAGACAGGGCGGGAGGCACGCAGTATTTT; size: NA; D: NA; V: TRBV24-1; J: TRBJ2-3
CDR3: CASRQTGYVGELFF; DNA: TGTGCCAGCAGACAAACAGGGTACGTCGGGGAGCTGTTTTTT; size: NA; D: NA; V: TRBV7-2; J: TRBJ2-2
CDR3: CASSPRGGNEKLFF; DNA: TGCGCCAGCAGCCCCCGGGGGGGGAATGAAAAACTGTTTTTT; size: NA; D: NA; V: TRBV5-1; J: TRBJ1-4
CDR3: CASSMTSGGELFF; DNA: TGTGCCAGTAGTATGACTAGCGGCGGGGAGCTGTTTTTT; size: many; D: TRBD2; V: TRBV19; J: TRBJ2-2
CDR3: CASSQDNNQPQHF; DNA: TGTGCCAGCAGCCAAGATAACAATCAGCCCCAGCATTTT; size: many; D: NA; V: TRBV4-2; J: TRBJ1-5
CDR3: CASSPGLAGGTDTQYF; DNA: TGTGCTAGCAGCCCTGGACTAGCGGGGGGCACAGATACGCAGTATTTT; size: once; D: TRBD2; V: TRBV7-7; J: TRBJ2-3
CDR3: CASRGPTGTEAFF; DNA: TGTGCCAGTAGGGGCCCTACTGGGACTGAAGCTTTCTTT; size: NA; D: NA; V: TRBV2; J: TRBJ1-1
CDR3: CASSYPGVNQPQHF; DNA: TGTGCCAGCAGCTACCCAGGGGTCAATCAGCCCCAGCATTTT; size: NA; D: NA; V: TRBV6-6; J: TRBJ1-5
CDR3: CASSLKRGGYNEQFF; DNA: TGTGCCAGCAGTCTTAAGCGGGGGGGTTACAATGAGCAGTTCTTC; size: few; D: TRBD2; V: TRBV6-5; J: TRBJ2-1
CDR3: CASSPGQGAVYGYTF; DNA: TGTGCCAGCAGCCCCGGACAGGGGGCCGTCTATGGCTACACCTTC; size: NA; D: TRBD1; V: TRBV7-9; J: TRBJ1-2
CDR3: CASSENGGNSPLHF; DNA: TGTGCCAGCAGTGAAAACGGGGGAAATTCACCCCTCCACTTT; size: NA; D: NA; V: TRBV2; J: TRBJ1-6
CDR3: CASSLGQGAAEAFF; DNA: TGTGCCAGCAGCTTAGGGCAGGGGGCCGCTGAAGCTTTCTTT; size: NA; D: TRBD1; V: TRBV7-9; J: TRBJ1-1
CDR3: CSALPRGAGTEAFF; DNA: TGCAGCGCTCTACCGCGGGGCGCGGGTACTGAAGCTTTCTTT; size: NA; D: NA; V: TRBV29-1; J: TRBJ1-1
CDR3: CASSPSAGIPTNEKLFF; DNA: TGTGCCAGCAGCCCGTCGGCAGGGATACCAACTAATGAAAAACTGTTTTTT; size: NA; D: NA; V: TRBV9; J: TRBJ1-4
CDR3: CASSWTADTYNEQFF; DNA: TGCGCCAGCAGTTGGACAGCGGATACCTACAATGAGCAGTTCTTC; size: NA; D: NA; V: TRBV23-1; J: TRBJ2-1
CDR3: CASSRPGGNEQFF; DNA: TGTGCCAGCAGTCGCCCAGGGGGCAATGAGCAGTTCTTC; size: NA; D: TRBD1; V: TRBV25-1; J: TRBJ2-1
CDR3: CASSLGTGENEKLFF; DNA: TGCGCCAGCAGCTTGGGGACAGGGGAGAATGAAAAACTGTTTTTT; size: NA; D: TRBD1; V: TRBV5-1; J: TRBJ1-4
CDR3: CASRWIRENTEAFF; DNA: TGTGCCAGCAGATGGATCCGGGAGAATACTGAAGCTTTCTTT; size: NA; D: NA; V: TRBV6-5; J: TRBJ1-1
CDR3: CASSRHLSNQPQHF; DNA: TGTGCCAGCAGCAGACACCTTAGCAATCAGCCCCAGCATTTT; size: NA; D: NA; V: TRBV5-6; J: TRBJ1-5
CDR3: CASSQDRGKRAFF; DNA: TGTGCCAGCAGCCAAGATAGGGGGAAAAGGGCTTTCTTT; size: NA; D: NA; V: TRBV3-1/TRBV3-2; J: TRBJ1-1
CDR3: CASSPLTGDSYGYTF; DNA: TGTGCCAGCTCACCTCTTACGGGGGATTCCTATGGCTACACCTTC; size: NA; D: NA; V: TRBV18; J: TRBJ1-2
CDR3: CASSLDRSFYNSPLHF; DNA: TGTGCCAGCAGCTTGGACAGGAGTTTCTATAATTCACCCCTCCACTTT; size: NA; D: NA; V: TRBV5-4; J: TRBJ1-6
CDR3: CASSYSYSGANVLTF; DNA: TGTGCCAGCAGTTACTCTTACTCTGGGGCCAACGTCCTGACTTTC; size: NA; D: NA; V: TRBV6-5; J: TRBJ2-6
CDR3: CASAGQETQYF; DNA: TGTGCCAGCGCGGGGCAAGAGACCCAGTACTTC; size: NA; D: NA; V: TRBV7-2; J: TRBJ2-5
CDR3: CASSLGTSGSYGETQYF; DNA: TGCGCCAGCAGCTTGGGGACTAGCGGGAGTTATGGGGAGACCCAGTACTTC; size: NA; D: TRBD2; V: TRBV5-1; J: TRBJ2-5
CDR3: CASSQDSGNTIYF; DNA: TGTGCCAGCAGTCAGGACTCTGGAAACACCATATATTTT; size: NA; D: NA; V: TRBV2; J: TRBJ1-3
CDR3: CASSERVQYNEQFF; DNA: TGTGCCAGCAGTGAGAGGGTTCAGTACAATGAGCAGTTCTTC; size: NA; D: NA; V: TRBV2; J: TRBJ2-1
CDR3: CASSPQKASGRDEQFF; DNA: TGTGCCAGCAGCCCCCAAAAGGCTAGCGGGAGAGATGAGCAGTTCTTC; size: NA; D: TRBD2; V: TRBV5-4; J: TRBJ2-1
CDR3: CAISELGQGDYEQYF; DNA: TGTGCCATCAGTGAGTTGGGACAGGGGGACTACGAGCAGTACTTC; size: NA; D: TRBD1; V: TRBV10-3; J: TRBJ2-7
CDR3: CASSLDLMATGSPLHF; DNA: TGCGCCAGCAGCTTGGATCTGATGGCGACGGGTTCACCCCTCCACTTT; size: NA; D: NA; V: TRBV5-1; J: TRBJ1-6
CDR3: CAWSAQGSSGNTIYF; DNA: TGTGCCTGGAGTGCTCAGGGGAGCTCTGGAAACACCATATATTTT; size: many; D: NA; V: TRBV30; J: TRBJ1-3
CDR3: CASSAGQGGYNEQFF; DNA: TGTGCCAGCAGCGCCGGACAGGGAGGGTACAATGAGCAGTTCTTC; size: NA; D: NA; V: TRBV7-2; J: TRBJ2-1
CDR3: CASGPGAWERWETQYF; DNA: TGTGCTAGTGGCCCCGGAGCGTGGGAGAGGTGGGAGACCCAGTACTTC; size: NA; D: NA; V: TRBV12-5; J: TRBJ2-5